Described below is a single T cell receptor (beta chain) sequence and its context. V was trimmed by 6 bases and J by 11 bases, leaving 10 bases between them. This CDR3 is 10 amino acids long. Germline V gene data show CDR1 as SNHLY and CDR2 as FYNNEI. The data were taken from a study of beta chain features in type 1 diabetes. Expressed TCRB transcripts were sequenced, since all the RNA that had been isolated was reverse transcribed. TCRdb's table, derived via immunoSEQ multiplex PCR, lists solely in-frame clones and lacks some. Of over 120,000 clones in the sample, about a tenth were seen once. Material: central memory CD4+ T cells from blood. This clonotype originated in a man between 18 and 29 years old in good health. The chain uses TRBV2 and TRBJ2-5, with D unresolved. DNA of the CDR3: TGTGCCAGCAGCCTTGTGGAGCAGTACTTC. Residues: CASSLVEQYF.